The subject of this entry is one TCR beta chain. No antigen is known for it. This sample stems from a study of Tregs in tolerant kidney transplant recipients. Regarding the study as a whole: Biological reproducibility was not directly addressed, but technical replication error appeared minimal. The small number of patients limits these findings pending further validation.

Unstimulated regulatory T cells (CD4+CD25+CD127-), CD4+CD25- non-regulatory cells, CD4 and CD8 cells were FACS-sorted from thawed PBMCs. Looked up from germline, CDR1 is SGHVS and CDR2 is FNYEAQ. The CDR3 is 15 amino acids. V was cut by 5 bases and J by 1 base, with 15 bases left in between. Assay used: immunoSEQ multiplex PCR; TCRdb lists only in-frame clones, some missing. The repertoire includes approximately 90,000 clones, 90% to 95% of them detected once, and 4.5% to 5% sits in the top ten. Source material: CD8+ T cells from blood. The chain has TRBV7-6 and TRBJ2-7; D may be TRBD1 (6 bases). This TCR was sampled from a human donor in good health. CDR3 in DNA: TGTGCCAGCAGCGTGAGGGTGGGGGCTTCCTACGAGCAGTACTTC. It translates to CASSVRVGASYEQYF. Drawing the rest from reference TRBV7-6 and TRBJ2-7, the complete variable domain is GAGVSQSPRYKVTKRGQDVALRCDPISGHVSLYWYRQALGQGPEFLTYFNYEAQQDKSGLPNDRFSAERPEGSISTLTIQRTEQRDSAMYRCASSVRVGASYEQYFGPGTRLTVT.